These 28 T cell receptor beta chains were sequenced from one sample in a study of T-cell reconstitution after alpha-beta-depleted transplantation in children. Researchers prepared the TCRbeta library using unique molecular identifiers, the study reports. From the PCR reads, TCRdb called clonotypes with MiXCR, one entry per CDR3 protein. The table shows some 75,000 distinct CDR3 sequences, with about 7% occurring only once. This specimen consisted of PBMCs from the stem cell graft donor, obtained from the stem cell graft. These TCRs come from a human donor who donated a stem cell graft to a child with acute lymphoblastic leukemia.

This clonotype was seen ten or more times. The chain uses TRBV13 and TRBJ2-1, with 9 bases fitting TRBD1. The CDR3 has 14 amino acids. CDR1 is PRHDT and CDR2 is FYEKMQ in the germline V gene (reference sequence). The V gene end was trimmed by 0 bases and the J gene end by 8 bases; junction bases not matched to a gene: 2. CDR3 in amino acids: CASSLGQGADEQFF. CDR3 sequence (DNA): TGTGCCAGCAGCTTAGGACAGGGGGCCGATGAGCAGTTCTTC. The complete variable domain, with remaining parts taken from reference TRBV13 and TRBJ2-1, reads AAGVIQSPRHLIKEKRETATLKCYPIPRHDTVYWYQQGPGQDPQFLISFYEKMQSDKGSIPDRFSAQQFSDYHSELNMSSLELGDSALYFCASSLGQGADEQFFGPGTRLTVL.

This clonotype was counted at least ten times. The V and J genes are TRBV4-3 and TRBJ2-1; TRBD2 aligns across 9 bases. CDR1 is LGHNA, CDR2 YSLEER, per germline. Trimming cost V 0 bases and J 4 bases; bases outside gene matches: 4. The CDR3 contains 16 residues. This chain's CDR3 is CASSQDTAGGYNEQFF. The CDR3 nucleotides read TGCGCCAGCAGCCAAGATACAGCGGGGGGTTACAATGAGCAGTTCTTC.

This clonotype showed up many times. This chain connects TRBV10-1 to TRBJ2-7, with D uncertain. CDR3 length: 12 amino acids. Germline V gene lookup returns CDR1 WNHNN and CDR2 SYGVQD (reference sequence). Trimming removed 4 bases from V and 4 bases from J, with 8 bases in between. The CDR3 loop is CASSGSNYEQYF. The CDR3 DNA sequence: TGCGCCAGCAGTGGATCCAATTACGAGCAGTACTTC.

The V call is TRBV7-2, the J call TRBJ2-3; 8 bases match TRBD1. This CDR3 contains 15 residues. Germline CDR1 is SGHTA and CDR2 is FQGNSA. Unmatched junction bases numbered 8, after V lost 6 bases and J lost 3 bases. CDR3 in DNA: TGTGCCAGCAGTCGTGGACAGGGTAGGACAGATACGCAGTATTTT. Protein: CASSRGQGRTDTQYF.

This clonotype has at least ten counts. V is TRBV6-6 and J is TRBJ2-1, with unresolved D. Germline-derived CDR1 and CDR2 are MNHNY and SVGAGI (reference sequence). CDR3 length: 13 amino acids. Trimming took 6 bases from V and 5 from J, leaving 11 bases between them. The CDR3 DNA sequence: TGTGCCAGCAGGAGAAGTGGGGACAATGAGCAGTTCTTC. The encoded protein is CASRRSGDNEQFF.

This clonotype came up many times. The chain combines TRBV7-6 with TRBJ1-4; tentatively, D is TRBD1 (5 bases). The germline V and J ends were trimmed by 2 bases and 4 bases, with 11 bases remaining between them. The CDR3 runs 15 residues. Germline CDR1 SGHVS, CDR2 FNYEAQ. CDR3: CASSLLGESNEKLFF. CDR3 DNA: TGTGCCAGCAGCTTATTAGGGGAGAGTAATGAAAAACTGTTTTTT. The full variable domain, rest sourced from reference TRBV7-6 and TRBJ1-4, is GAGVSQSPRYKVTKRGQDVALRCDPISGHVSLYWYRQALGQGPEFLTYFNYEAQQDKSGLPNDRFSAERPEGSISTLTIQRTEQRDSAMYRCASSLLGESNEKLFFGSGTQLSVL.

The chain couples TRBV2 to TRBJ2-3; D is possibly TRBD1 (6 bases). V was trimmed by 3 bases and J by 5 bases, leaving 15 bases between them. The CDR3 has 15 residues. In germline, CDR1 is SNHLY, CDR2 FYNNEI. The CDR3 is CASSENRALQDTQYF. CDR3 DNA sequence: TGTGCCAGCAGTGAGAACAGGGCCCTCCAAGATACGCAGTATTTT.

This clonotype occurred many times. This chain links TRBV20-1 with TRBJ2-3, with 10 nucleotides matching TRBD2. Germline lookup yields CDR1 DFQATT and CDR2 SNEGSKA (reference sequence). J was trimmed by 4 bases and V by 6 bases; bases with no gene match: 13. CDR3 size: 16 residues. CDR3 bases: TGCAGTGCCGACAACGCGGCTAGCGGGGGTGCAGATACGCAGTATTTT. Its protein product is CSADNAASGGADTQYF.

This rearrangement joins TRBV12-2 to TRBJ2-7; the tabulated D call, TRBD1, remains unverified against the DNA. TRBV12-2 is designated a pseudogene. This CDR3 spans 15 amino acids. The CDR3 nucleotides are TGTGCAAGCCACCCCTCCGGGACAGCTTTCTACGAGCAGTACTTC. This sequence encodes CASHPSGTAFYEQYF.

This clonotype has at least ten counts. The chain links TRBV7-2 to TRBJ2-7; D is perhaps TRBD1 (7 bases). CDR1 SGHTA and CDR2 FQGNSA come from the germline V gene. V lost 5 bases to trimming and J lost 3 bases, with 17 bases between them. The CDR3 runs 15 residues. Here the CDR3 reads CASSLRGGGDYEQYF. For the CDR3, the DNA is TGTGCCAGCAGCCTACGAGGAGGGGGCGACTACGAGCAGTACTTC.

This clonotype showed up just once. The chain couples TRBV3-1 to TRBJ1-1; the D gene is possibly TRBD1 (6 bases). The ends were cut back, 10 bases at V and 0 bases at J, with 27 bases in the middle. The CDR3 extends over 18 amino acids. Germline CDR1 and CDR2: LGHDT and YNNKEL (reference sequence). CDR3 DNA: TGTGCCACCTGCCAAGAGAGGGGGGCAGCCCGGATGAACACTGAAGCTTTCTTT. Amino acids: CATCQERGAARMNTEAFF.

Many counts were recorded for this clonotype. The chain employs TRBV5-1 and TRBJ2-7; TRBD2 agrees at 7 bases. The germline CDR1 and CDR2 sequences are SGHRS and YFSETQ. Trimming removed 1 base from V and 3 bases from J; junction bases left unmatched: 4. There are 14 residues in the CDR3. This CDR3 is CASSLSAGVYEQYF. Here the CDR3 DNA reads TGCGCCAGCAGCTTGTCGGCGGGGGTCTACGAGCAGTACTTC.

At least ten counts were recorded for this clonotype. The chain joins TRBV20-1 to TRBJ2-7, with D perhaps TRBD1 or TRBD2 (5 bases each). The CDR3 is made up of 15 amino acids. V lost 1 base, J lost 3 bases, and 16 bases lay in between. The germline CDR1 and CDR2 sequences are DFQATT and SNEGSKA (reference sequence). The CDR3 nucleotides read TGCAGTGCTAGAGGACGGACATCAGCGGACTACGAGCAGTACTTC. It translates to CSARGRTSADYEQYF.

This clonotype was observed many times. This sequence joins TRBV4-1 and TRBJ2-4, with a weak D call TRBD1 (5 bases). Per germline, CDR1 MGHRA and CDR2 YSYEKL. This CDR3 spans 18 amino acids. Trimming took 0 bases from V and 2 from J, leaving 17 bases between them. The CDR3 DNA sequence: TGCGCCAGCAGCCAAGATGGGGCTGGTTTTAACCCCAAAAACATTCAGTACTTC. The encoded protein is CASSQDGAGFNPKNIQYF.

The sample holds many counts of this clonotype. The chain couples TRBV20-1 to TRBJ1-3; D unclear. The CDR3 runs 13 residues. The ends were cut back, 1 base at V and 2 bases at J, with 6 bases in the middle. CDR1 and CDR2 (germline): DFQATT, SNEGSKA (reference sequence). This CDR3 is CSARGGTGNTIYF. As DNA, the CDR3 is TGCAGTGCTAGAGGGGGTACTGGAAACACCATATATTTT.

This clonotype showed up many times. The genes are TRBV27 and TRBJ2-7, with 8 bases matching TRBD1. This CDR3 is 14 amino acids long. After removal of 0 bases from V and 6 bases from J, the junction contained 4 bases not matched to a gene. Germline CDR1 and CDR2: MNHEY and SMNVEV (reference sequence). The CDR3: CASSLSRGPGEQYF. CDR3 nucleotide sequence: TGTGCCAGCAGTTTATCCAGGGGGCCAGGCGAGCAGTACTTC.

This clonotype was observed at least ten times. The V gene is TRBV15, the J gene TRBJ2-7, with D tentatively TRBD2 (5 bases). The CDR3 runs 14 residues. From germline, CDR1 is LNHNV and CDR2 YYDKDF (reference sequence). V was clipped by 1 base and J by 7 bases, with 14 bases between them. In DNA form, the CDR3 reads TGTGCCACCAGCAGAGGTGGGGAAGGCGGGGAGCAGTACTTC. Its protein product is CATSRGGEGGEQYF.

Ten or more counts support this clonotype. CDR3 nucleotide sequence: TGCAGTGCTAGAGTTGGGGTCACGACACCCCTCCACTTT. Its protein is CSARVGVTTPLHF. The chain has TRBV20-1 and TRBJ1-6; D is undetermined. This CDR3 region has 13 residues. V was trimmed by 1 base and J by 11 bases, leaving 12 bases between them. Germline-derived CDR1 and CDR2 are DFQATT and SNEGSKA (reference sequence).

The chain uses TRBV5-1 and TRBJ2-7, with 9 nucleotides matching TRBD1. The germline gives CDR1 SGHRS, CDR2 YFSETQ. The CDR3 runs to 14 residues. Losses at the gene ends were 4 bases for V and 5 bases for J; bases not matched to a gene: 7. The CDR3 here is CASSNPGTGHEQYF. Here the CDR3 DNA reads TGCGCCAGCAGCAACCCCGGGACAGGGCACGAGCAGTACTTC.

This clonotype was counted at least ten times. The genes are TRBV27 and TRBJ2-7, with 8 bases aligning to TRBD1. Germline CDR1 MNHEY, CDR2 SMNVEV (reference sequence). V trimming: 3 bases; J trimming: 4 bases; junction bases outside the gene matches: 8. This CDR3 comprises 15 residues. The CDR3 here is CASSFQGQGRYEQYF. In nucleotides, the CDR3 is TGTGCCAGCAGTTTCCAAGGACAGGGAAGGTACGAGCAGTACTTC.

This clonotype was counted at least ten times. V gene TRBV20-1 combines with J gene TRBJ1-4, with 9 bases lining up with TRBD1. V gave up 5 bases and J gave up 9 bases; unmatched junction bases: 22. Germline V gene sequence: CDR1 DFQATT, CDR2 SNEGSKA (reference sequence). There are 18 residues in the CDR3. CDR3 amino acids: CSAPRTGERGLPGKKLFF. The CDR3 DNA reads as TGCAGTGCTCCGAGGACAGGGGAGCGGGGATTACCCGGGAAAAAACTGTTTTTT.

This clonotype was seen a single time. V and J are TRBV5-4 and TRBJ2-7; TRBD2 matches 13 bases. This CDR3 is 15 amino acids long. Germline CDR1 and CDR2: SGHNT and YYREEE (reference sequence). Losses at the gene ends were 3 bases for V and 4 bases for J; bases not matched to a gene: 4. CDR3 in amino acids: CASSSGLAGDYEQYF. The CDR3 DNA reads TGTGCCAGCAGCTCAGGACTAGCGGGAGATTACGAGCAGTACTTC.

This clonotype was seen a handful of times. The rearrangement joins TRBV23-1 to TRBJ2-1; 9 bases agree with TRBD2. TRBV23-1 is an ORF, with its function uncertain. The length of the CDR3 is 14 residues. J was trimmed by 4 bases and V by 6 bases; bases with no gene match: 4. The CDR3, as DNA: TGCGCCAGCAGAAGACTAGCGGCTTACAATGAGCAGTTCTTC. Translation: CASRRLAAYNEQFF.

This sequence joins TRBV6-6 and TRBJ1-6; 7 bases line up with TRBD1. CDR1 and CDR2 from the germline V gene are MNHNY and SVGAGI (reference sequence). V trimming: 6 bases; J trimming: 9 bases; junction bases outside the gene matches: 5. This CDR3 region has 13 residues. This CDR3 reads CASRAGTASPLHF. In DNA form, the CDR3 reads TGTGCCAGCAGAGCCGGGACAGCTTCACCCCTCCACTTT.

In this sample, this clonotype turned up many times. The chain links TRBV10-3 to TRBJ1-2, with 7 bases identical to TRBD1. The CDR3 extends over 17 amino acids. Germline lookup yields CDR1 ENHRY and CDR2 SYGVKD. Unmatched junction bases numbered 12, after V lost 0 bases and J lost 5 bases. Here the CDR3 DNA reads TGTGCCATCAGTGAGTCGGGACAGCCAACATTCCGGTATGGCTACACCTTC. It yields the protein CAISESGQPTFRYGYTF.

By share of the sample, this clonotype is medium-sized (0.01 to 0.1%). This chain links TRBV3-1 with TRBJ2-7; either TRBD1 or TRBD2 may fit D (5 bases each). Germline-derived CDR1 and CDR2 are LGHDT and YNNKEL (reference sequence). The length of the CDR3 is 14 residues. V shed 1 base and J shed 2 bases, with 9 bases lying between them. CDR3 sequence reads: CASSQVTGPYEQYF. CDR3 bases: TGTGCCAGCAGCCAAGTTACGGGGCCCTACGAGCAGTACTTC.

At least ten counts were recorded for this clonotype. The genes are TRBV7-3 and TRBJ2-7, with a weak D call TRBD2 (7 bases). This CDR3 has 15 amino acids. Germline V gene sequence: CDR1 SGHTA, CDR2 FQGTGA. Trimming took 5 bases from V and 3 from J, leaving 17 bases between them. This CDR3 reads CASSLGAGALYEQYF. CDR3 nucleotides: TGTGCCAGCAGCCTAGGGGCGGGGGCCCTCTACGAGCAGTACTTC.

This clonotype has ten or more counts. This rearrangement joins TRBV29-1 to TRBJ2-3; TRBD1 agrees at 10 bases. This CDR3 has 14 amino acids. The germline CDR1 and CDR2 sequences are SQVTM and ANQGSEA. Trimming took 7 bases from V and 4 from J; bases not matched to a gene: 8. The CDR3 DNA follows: TGCAGCGCCTCGGACAGGGGGAAAGCAGATACGCAGTATTTT. Translated: CSASDRGKADTQYF.